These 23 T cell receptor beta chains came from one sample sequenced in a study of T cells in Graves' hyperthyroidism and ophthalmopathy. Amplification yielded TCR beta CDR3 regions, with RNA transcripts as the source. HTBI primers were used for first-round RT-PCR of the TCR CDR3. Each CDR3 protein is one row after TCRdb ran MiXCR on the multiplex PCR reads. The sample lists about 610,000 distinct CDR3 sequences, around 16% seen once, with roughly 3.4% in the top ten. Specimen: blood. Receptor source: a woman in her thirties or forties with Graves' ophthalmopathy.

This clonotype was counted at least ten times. CDR3: CASSTRDSRQETQYF. The CDR3 DNA is TGTGCCAGCAGTACACGGGACAGTCGGCAAGAGACCCAGTACTTC. This rearrangement joins TRBV2 to TRBJ2-5, with 7 bases identical to TRBD1. Germline V gives CDR1 SNHLY, CDR2 FYNNEI. After removal of 5 bases from V and 2 bases from J, the junction contained 8 bases not matched to a gene. The CDR3 covers 15 residues.

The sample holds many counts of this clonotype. Here the CDR3 reads CASSKQGPSTGELFF. For the CDR3, the DNA is TGTGCCAGTAGTAAGCAGGGGCCGTCCACCGGGGAGCTGTTTTTT. The rearrangement links TRBV19 to TRBJ2-2, with a possible D match to TRBD1 (6 bases). CDR3 size: 15 residues. Germline V CDR1 and CDR2: LNHDA, SQIVND (reference sequence). Deletions cut 4 bases from V and 4 bases from J, with 13 bases between.

As DNA, the CDR3 is TGTGCCAGCAGTTTCGGCCCGAGCTCCTACAATGAGCAGTTCTTC. Translated: CASSFGPSSYNEQFF. V gene TRBV12-3 or TRBV12-4 combines with J gene TRBJ2-1; D remains unclear. The CDR3 runs to 15 residues. The germline V and J ends were trimmed by 3 bases and 0 bases, with 9 bases remaining between them.

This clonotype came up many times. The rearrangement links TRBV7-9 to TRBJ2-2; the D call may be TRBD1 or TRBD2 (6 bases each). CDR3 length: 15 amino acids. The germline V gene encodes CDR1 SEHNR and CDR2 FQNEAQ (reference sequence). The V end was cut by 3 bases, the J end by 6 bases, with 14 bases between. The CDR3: CASSFSGAPAGELFF. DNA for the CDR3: TGTGCCAGCAGCTTCTCGGGGGCGCCGGCCGGGGAGCTGTTTTTT.

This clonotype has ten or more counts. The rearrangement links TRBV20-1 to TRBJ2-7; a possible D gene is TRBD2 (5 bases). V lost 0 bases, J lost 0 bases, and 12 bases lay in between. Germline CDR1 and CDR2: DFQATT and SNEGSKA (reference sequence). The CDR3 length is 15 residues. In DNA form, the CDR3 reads TGCAGTGCTAGAGACGGGCTAGCCAGCTCCTACGAGCAGTACTTC. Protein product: CSARDGLASSYEQYF.

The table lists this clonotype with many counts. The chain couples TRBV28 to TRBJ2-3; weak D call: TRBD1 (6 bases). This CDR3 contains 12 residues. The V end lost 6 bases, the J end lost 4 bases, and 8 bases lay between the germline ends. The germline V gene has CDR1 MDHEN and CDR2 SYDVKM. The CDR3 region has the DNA TGTGCCAGCAGGGGGGCGGCAGATACGCAGTATTTT. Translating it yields CASRGAADTQYF.

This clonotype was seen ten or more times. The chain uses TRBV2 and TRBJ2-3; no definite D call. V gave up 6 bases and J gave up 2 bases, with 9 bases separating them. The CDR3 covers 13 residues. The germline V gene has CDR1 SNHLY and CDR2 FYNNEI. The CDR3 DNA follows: TGTGCCAGCAGACGGAGTTTCACAGATACGCAGTATTTT. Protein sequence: CASRRSFTDTQYF.

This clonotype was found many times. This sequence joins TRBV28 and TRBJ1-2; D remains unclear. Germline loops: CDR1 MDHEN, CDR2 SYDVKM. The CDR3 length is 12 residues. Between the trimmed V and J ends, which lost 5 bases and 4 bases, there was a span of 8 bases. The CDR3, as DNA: TGTGCCAGCAGTGTTGGAAGCTATGGCTACACCTTC. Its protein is CASSVGSYGYTF.

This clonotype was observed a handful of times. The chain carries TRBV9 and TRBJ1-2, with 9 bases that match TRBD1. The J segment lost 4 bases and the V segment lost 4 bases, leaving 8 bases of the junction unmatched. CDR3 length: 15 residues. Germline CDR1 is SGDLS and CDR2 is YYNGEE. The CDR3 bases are TGTGCCAGCAGCCCCTGGGACAGGGCTCTCTATGGCTACACCTTC. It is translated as CASSPWDRALYGYTF. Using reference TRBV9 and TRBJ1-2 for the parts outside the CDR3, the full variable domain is DSGVTQTPKHLITATGQRVTLRCSPRSGDLSVYWYQQSLDQGLQFLIQYYNGEERAKGNILERFSAQQFPDLHSELNLSSLELGDSALYFCASSPWDRALYGYTFGSGTRLTVV.

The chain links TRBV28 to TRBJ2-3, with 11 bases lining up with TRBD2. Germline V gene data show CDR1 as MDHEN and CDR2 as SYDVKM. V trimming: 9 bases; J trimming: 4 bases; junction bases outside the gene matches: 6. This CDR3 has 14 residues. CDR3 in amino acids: CASRLAGISDTQYF. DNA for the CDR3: TGTGCCAGTCGACTAGCGGGAATTTCAGATACGCAGTATTTT.

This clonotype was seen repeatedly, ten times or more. CDR3 residues: CASSEPTDRSMDTQYF. CDR3 bases: TGTGCCAGCAGTGAACCTACGGACAGGAGCATGGATACGCAGTATTTT. This chain joins TRBV25-1 and TRBJ2-3; 7 bases are shared with TRBD1. Germline trimming cut 2 bases from V and 6 bases from J; bases unmatched to any gene: 11. CDR1 and CDR2 from the germline V gene are MGHDK and SYGVNS. CDR3 length: 16 amino acids.

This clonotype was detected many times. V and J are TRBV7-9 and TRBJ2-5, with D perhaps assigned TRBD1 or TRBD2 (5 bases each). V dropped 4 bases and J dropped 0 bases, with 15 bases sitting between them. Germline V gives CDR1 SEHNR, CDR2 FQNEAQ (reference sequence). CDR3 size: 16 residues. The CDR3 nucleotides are TGTGCCAGCAGCTCTACTTCGGGACGTGACCAAGAGACCCAGTACTTC. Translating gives CASSSTSGRDQETQYF.

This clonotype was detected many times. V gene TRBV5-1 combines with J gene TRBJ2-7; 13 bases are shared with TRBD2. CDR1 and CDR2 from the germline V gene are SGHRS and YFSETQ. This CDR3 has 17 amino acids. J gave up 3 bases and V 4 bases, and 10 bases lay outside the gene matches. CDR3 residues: CASSPGLAGVRVYEQYF. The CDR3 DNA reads TGCGCCAGCAGCCCCGGACTAGCGGGAGTTCGGGTCTACGAGCAGTACTTC. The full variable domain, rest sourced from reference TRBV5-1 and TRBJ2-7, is KAGVTQTPRYLIKTRGQQVTLSCSPISGHRSVSWYQQTPGQGLQFLFEYFSETQRNKGNFPGRFSGRQFSNSRSEMNVSTLELGDSALYLCASSPGLAGVRVYEQYFGPGTRLTVT.

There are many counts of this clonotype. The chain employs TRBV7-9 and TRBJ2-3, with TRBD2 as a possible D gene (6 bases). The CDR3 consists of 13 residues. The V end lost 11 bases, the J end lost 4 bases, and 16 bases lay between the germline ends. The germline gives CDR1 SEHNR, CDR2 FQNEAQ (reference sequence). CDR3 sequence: CADDRGSPDTQYF. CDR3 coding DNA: TGTGCCGACGACCGGGGGAGCCCAGATACGCAGTATTTT.

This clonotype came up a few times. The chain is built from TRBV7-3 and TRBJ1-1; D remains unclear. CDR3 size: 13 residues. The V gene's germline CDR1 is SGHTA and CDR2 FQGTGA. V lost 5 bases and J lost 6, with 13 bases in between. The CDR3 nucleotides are TGTGCCAGCAGCCAAGAGGGCTTTGCTGAAGCTTTCTTT. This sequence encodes CASSQEGFAEAFF.

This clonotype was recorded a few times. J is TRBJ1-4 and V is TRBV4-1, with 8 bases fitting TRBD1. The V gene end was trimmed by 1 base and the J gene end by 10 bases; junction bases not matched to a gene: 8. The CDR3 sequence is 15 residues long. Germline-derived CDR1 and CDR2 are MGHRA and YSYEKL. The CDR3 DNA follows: TGCGCCAGCAGCCAAGCGTGGACAGGGAGGGCAAAACTGTTTTTT. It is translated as CASSQAWTGRAKLFF.

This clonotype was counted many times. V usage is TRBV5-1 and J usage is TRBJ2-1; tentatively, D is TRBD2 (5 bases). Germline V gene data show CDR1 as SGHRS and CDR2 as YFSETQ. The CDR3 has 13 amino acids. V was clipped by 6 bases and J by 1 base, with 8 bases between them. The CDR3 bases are TGCGCCAGCAAACTAGGGTCCTACAATGAGCAGTTCTTC. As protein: CASKLGSYNEQFF.

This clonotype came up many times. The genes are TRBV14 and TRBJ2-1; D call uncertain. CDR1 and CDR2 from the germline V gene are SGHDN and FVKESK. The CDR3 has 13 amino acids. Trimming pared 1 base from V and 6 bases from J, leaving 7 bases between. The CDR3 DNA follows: TGTGCCAGCAGCCAAGGGTTGCCCAATGAGCAGTTCTTC. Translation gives CASSQGLPNEQFF.

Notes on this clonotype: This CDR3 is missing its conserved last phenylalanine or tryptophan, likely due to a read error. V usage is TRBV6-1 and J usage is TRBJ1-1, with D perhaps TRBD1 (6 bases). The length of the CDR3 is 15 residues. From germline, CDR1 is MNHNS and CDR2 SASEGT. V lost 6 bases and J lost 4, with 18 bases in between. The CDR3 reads CASSPAGRGSTEAFL. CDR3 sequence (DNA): TGTGCCAGCAGCCCAGCAGGGAGGGGGAGCACTGAAGCTTTCCTT.

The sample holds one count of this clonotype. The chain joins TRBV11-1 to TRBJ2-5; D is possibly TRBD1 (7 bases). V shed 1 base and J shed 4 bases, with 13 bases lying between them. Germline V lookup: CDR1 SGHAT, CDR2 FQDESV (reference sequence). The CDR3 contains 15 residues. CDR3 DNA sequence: TGTGCCAGCAGCTTAGGTTTCCAGGGGGGAGAGACCCAGTACTTC. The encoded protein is CASSLGFQGGETQYF. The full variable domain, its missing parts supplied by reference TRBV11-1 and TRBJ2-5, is EAEVAQSPRYKITEKSQAVAFWCDPISGHATLYWYRQILGQGPELLVQFQDESVVDDSQLPKDRFSAERLKGVDSTLKIQPAELGDSAMYLCASSLGFQGGETQYFGPGTRLLVL.

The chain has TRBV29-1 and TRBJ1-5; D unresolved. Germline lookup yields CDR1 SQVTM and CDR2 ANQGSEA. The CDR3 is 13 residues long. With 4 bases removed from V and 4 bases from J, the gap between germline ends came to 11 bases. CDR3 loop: CSVAGALNQPQHF. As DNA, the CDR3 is TGCAGCGTTGCCGGAGCCCTGAATCAGCCCCAGCATTTT.

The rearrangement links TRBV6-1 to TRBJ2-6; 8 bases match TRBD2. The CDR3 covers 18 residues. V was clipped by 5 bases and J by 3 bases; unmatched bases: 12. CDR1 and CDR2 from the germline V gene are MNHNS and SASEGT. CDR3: CASSLRAGVLVGANVLTF. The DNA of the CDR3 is TGTGCCAGCAGTCTTAGAGCGGGAGTTTTAGTTGGGGCCAACGTCCTGACTTTC.

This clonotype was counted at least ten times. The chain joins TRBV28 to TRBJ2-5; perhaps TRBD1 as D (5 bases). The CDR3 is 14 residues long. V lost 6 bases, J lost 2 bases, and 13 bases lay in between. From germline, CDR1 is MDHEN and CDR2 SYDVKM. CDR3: CASSETGDQETQYF. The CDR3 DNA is TGTGCCAGCAGCGAAACAGGAGATCAAGAGACCCAGTACTTC.